The 27 T cell receptor beta chains presented below share a single source sample, sequenced in a study of PD-1 blockade in classical Hodgkin lymphoma. Sequencing used immunoSEQ multiplex PCR; TCRdb keeps in-frame clones, though not all of them. The sample yields about 100,000 clones, 80% to 90% seen once. Each patient's relapse followed autologous stem cell transplantation, and brentuximab vedotin exposure varied. Sequencing was performed on peripheral blood mononuclear cells (PBMCs), taken before the second cycle of nivolumab. The receptor set was obtained from a human donor with classical Hodgkin lymphoma.

This chain joins TRBV6-5 and TRBJ1-5, with no clear D. The germline gives CDR1 MNHEY, CDR2 SVGAGI. The length of the CDR3 is 15 residues. V was cut by 6 bases and J by 5 bases, with 17 bases left in between. The CDR3 region is CASSPRPDTDQPQHF. DNA for the CDR3: TGTGCCAGCAGCCCGCGCCCTGATACGGATCAGCCCCAGCATTTT.

This chain uses TRBV11-1 with TRBJ2-7, with 10 bases lining up with TRBD1. Germline V gives CDR1 SGHAT, CDR2 FQDESV (reference sequence). CDR3 length equals 14 residues. V lost 5 bases and J lost 3; bases outside the gene matches: 4. CDR3 nucleotides: TGTGCCAGCAGCCCGGGACAGGGGAACTACGAGCAGTACTTC. Protein sequence: CASSPGQGNYEQYF.

The chain employs TRBV4-1 and TRBJ2-1; D might be TRBD2 (6 bases). CDR3 length: 15 amino acids. V lost 0 bases and J 7 bases, leaving 13 bases between the germline ends. CDR1 is MGHRA and CDR2 is YSYEKL in the germline V gene. The CDR3 sequence: CASSQDPGVRNEQFF. CDR3 nucleotides: TGCGCCAGCAGCCAAGATCCGGGAGTAAGAAATGAGCAGTTCTTC.

V gene TRBV7-2 combines with J gene TRBJ1-1; D not resolved. Trimming removed 4 bases at V and 3 bases at J, with 12 bases between. Germline values: CDR1 SGHTA, CDR2 FQGNSA. CDR3 length: 14 residues. The CDR3 DNA follows: TGTGCCAGCAGCTCCCCGAGGCGGTACACTGAAGCTTTCTTT. This sequence encodes CASSSPRRYTEAFF.

This rearrangement joins TRBV14 to TRBJ1-2, with a possible D match to TRBD1 (6 bases). The CDR3 has 13 residues. Germline CDR1 and CDR2: SGHDN and FVKESK. The V end was cut by 1 base, the J end by 5 bases, with 8 bases between. CDR3 in amino acids: CASSQGTGYGYTF. CDR3 coding DNA: TGTGCCAGCAGCCAAGGAACAGGGTATGGCTACACCTTC. Complete variable domain (other parts from reference TRBV14 and TRBJ1-2): EAGVTQFPSHSVIEKGQTVTLRCDPISGHDNLYWYRRVMGKEIKFLLHFVKESKQDESGMPNNRFLAERTGGTYSTLKVQPAELEDSGVYFCASSQGTGYGYTFGSGTRLTVV.

The chain links TRBV6-6 to TRBJ2-3; TRBD2 is a possible D gene (5 bases). Germline-derived CDR1 and CDR2 are MNHNY and SVGAGI (reference sequence). V gave up 1 base and J gave up 6 bases, with 8 bases separating them. The CDR3 runs to 13 residues. As DNA, the CDR3 is TGTGCCAGCAGTTACTTCGGGATGGATACGCAGTATTTT. As protein: CASSYFGMDTQYF.

The chain is built from TRBV6-5 and TRBJ1-4, with TRBD1 as a possible D gene (5 bases). This CDR3 region has 14 residues. Germline V gene sequence: CDR1 MNHEY, CDR2 SVGAGI. V lost 6 bases to trimming and J lost 5 bases, with 13 bases between them. The CDR3 region has the DNA TGTGCCAGCAGCCTGGACACGGGGAATGAAAAACTGTTTTTT. Protein product: CASSLDTGNEKLFF.

V gene TRBV27 combines with J gene TRBJ2-7; 9 positions agree with TRBD1. This CDR3 comprises 16 residues. Germline V CDR1 and CDR2: MNHEY, SMNVEV (reference sequence). V was pared by 5 bases and J by 5 bases, with 13 bases of the junction left unmatched. CDR3 residues: CASSRNAGTGFHEQYF. The CDR3 DNA reads as TGTGCCAGCAGTCGAAATGCCGGGACAGGGTTCCACGAGCAGTACTTC.

The V and J genes are TRBV25-1 and TRBJ1-2, with 7 nucleotides matching TRBD1. The CDR3 has 13 amino acids. The J segment lost 5 bases and the V segment lost 4 bases, leaving 4 bases of the junction unmatched. Germline V gene data show CDR1 as MGHDK and CDR2 as SYGVNS. CDR3 sequence: CASSGGQFYGYTF. CDR3 DNA: TGTGCCAGCAGTGGGGGACAGTTTTATGGCTACACCTTC.

This chain connects TRBV5-6 to TRBJ2-7, with a tentative D call TRBD1 (5 bases). CDR3 length: 12 amino acids. Germline lookup yields CDR1 SGHDT and CDR2 YYEEEE. V lost 4 bases to trimming and J lost 3 bases, with 8 bases between them. CDR3 nucleotides: TGTGCCAGCAGCCGAACAGGCTACGAGCAGTACTTC. This gives the protein CASSRTGYEQYF.

The V call is TRBV2, the J call TRBJ2-7; perhaps TRBD1 as D (5 bases). This CDR3 is built from 12 residues. The germline V and J ends were trimmed by 3 bases and 4 bases, with 7 bases remaining between them. The germline V gene encodes CDR1 SNHLY and CDR2 FYNNEI. CDR3 sequence reads: CASSEAGYEQYF. The CDR3 DNA reads as TGTGCCAGCAGTGAGGCAGGGTACGAGCAGTACTTC.

Only one count was recorded for this clone. The chain has TRBV27 and TRBJ2-7; 8 nucleotides agree with TRBD2. Germline values: CDR1 MNHEY, CDR2 SMNVEV (reference sequence). The CDR3 is made up of 16 amino acids. V dropped 0 bases and J dropped 0; count of bases not matched to a gene: 4. CDR3 coding DNA: TGTGCCAGCAGTTTATCGGAGCGGGGGAGCTCCTACGAGCAGTACTTC. Its protein is CASSLSERGSSYEQYF.

The chain combines TRBV11-2 with TRBJ1-5; unclear D gene. The V end was cut by 5 bases, the J end by 3 bases, with 14 bases between. Per germline, CDR1 SGHAT and CDR2 FQNNGV. The CDR3 has 15 residues. The CDR3 bases are TGTGCCAGCAGCCAGACGCAAGGGCCCAATCAGCCCCAGCATTTT. Amino acids: CASSQTQGPNQPQHF. The full variable domain, with the rest looked up from reference TRBV11-2 and TRBJ1-5, is EAGVAQSPRYKIIEKRQSVAFWCNPISGHATLYWYQQILGQGPKLLIQFQNNGVVDDSQLPKDRFSAERLKGVDSTLKIQPAKLEDSAVYLCASSQTQGPNQPQHFGDGTRLSIL.

This sequence joins TRBV7-2 and TRBJ1-5, with 7 bases that match TRBD1. This CDR3 contains 14 residues. Germline lookup yields CDR1 SGHTA and CDR2 FQGNSA. Trimming at V came to 1 base and at J to 6 bases, leaving 3 bases not matched to a gene. CDR3 sequence reads: CASSLGAGGQPQHF. In nucleotides, the CDR3 is TGTGCCAGCAGCTTAGGGGCAGGGGGTCAGCCCCAGCATTTT.

The rearrangement uses TRBV10-1 and TRBJ2-7; TRBD1 matches 10 bases. Germline assignment: CDR1 WNHNN and CDR2 SYGVQD (reference sequence). The CDR3 runs to 14 residues. V lost 10 bases, J lost 5 bases, and 11 bases stayed unmatched. The CDR3 sequence is CAIRDRGHVDEQYF. CDR3 coding DNA: TGCGCCATCAGAGACAGGGGGCATGTCGACGAGCAGTACTTC.

V usage is TRBV4-3 and J usage is TRBJ2-1, with D tentatively TRBD2 (6 bases). Trimming pared 0 bases from V and 2 bases from J, leaving 14 bases between. Germline V lookup: CDR1 LGHNA, CDR2 YSLEER. The CDR3 runs 17 residues. The CDR3 sequence: CASSQDWALAPYNEQFF. Here the CDR3 DNA reads TGCGCCAGCAGCCAAGATTGGGCTCTAGCGCCCTACAATGAGCAGTTCTTC.

The V call is TRBV6-5, the J call TRBJ1-1, with a tentative D call TRBD1 (6 bases). The V end lost 6 bases, the J end lost 0 bases, and 11 bases lay between the germline ends. Germline V gene data show CDR1 as MNHEY and CDR2 as SVGAGI. This CDR3 contains 14 residues. CDR3: CASSEQGLNTEAFF. The DNA for the CDR3 is TGTGCCAGCAGCGAACAGGGATTGAACACTGAAGCTTTCTTT.

The chain employs TRBV7-9 and TRBJ2-1; TRBD2 agrees at 12 bases. J was trimmed by 10 bases and V by 3 bases; bases with no gene match: 10. The CDR3 runs to 16 residues. CDR1 is SEHNR and CDR2 is FQNEAQ in the germline V gene (reference sequence). The CDR3 region has the DNA TGTGCCAGCAGCTTTAGGGCTAGCGGGAGGGCCCTAGAGCAGTTCTTC. Its protein product is CASSFRASGRALEQFF.

The chain carries TRBV11-3 and TRBJ2-1; 14 positions agree with TRBD2. Trimming took 4 bases from V and 9 from J; bases not matched to a gene: 8. The CDR3 extends over 16 amino acids. From germline, CDR1 is SGHNT and CDR2 YENEEA. The CDR3 loop is CASSSLTSGRAGEQFF. The DNA for the CDR3 is TGTGCCAGCAGCTCTTTGACTAGCGGGAGGGCCGGTGAGCAGTTCTTC.

This clone has a single count. This chain uses TRBV6-5 with TRBJ2-3; D call uncertain. The CDR3 is 13 amino acids. The V end lost 6 bases, the J end lost 7 bases, and 14 bases lay between the germline ends. Germline CDR1 and CDR2: MNHEY and SVGAGI. CDR3 sequence reads: CASSQPAGNTQYF. The CDR3 nucleotides are TGTGCCAGCAGCCAACCTGCAGGAAATACGCAGTATTTT.

The CDR3 reads CASSTDGTPRETQYF. CDR3 sequence (DNA): TGTGCCAGTAGTACTGACGGGACCCCCCGAGAGACCCAGTACTTC. This chain connects TRBV19 to TRBJ2-5; tentatively, D is TRBD1 or TRBD2 (5 bases each). V shed 4 bases and J shed 4 bases, with 16 bases lying between them. This CDR3 region has 15 residues. Germline CDR1 LNHDA, CDR2 SQIVND (reference sequence).

V is TRBV7-8 and J is TRBJ1-1; 10 bases are a match to TRBD1. There are 15 residues in the CDR3. In germline, CDR1 is SGHVS, CDR2 FQNEAQ. With 5 bases clipped from V and 3 bases from J, the junction kept 6 bases outside the gene matches. CDR3 in DNA: TGTGCCAGCAGCCCACGACAGGGGGCCGACACTGAAGCTTTCTTT. Amino acids: CASSPRQGADTEAFF. The whole variable domain, filled in from reference TRBV7-8 and TRBJ1-1, reads GAGVSQSPRYKVAKRGQDVALRCDPISGHVSLFWYQQALGQGPEFLTYFQNEAQLDKSGLPSDRFFAERPEGSVSTLKIQRTQQEDSAVYLCASSPRQGADTEAFFGQGTRLTVV.

The rearrangement links TRBV2 to TRBJ2-7; TRBD1 or TRBD2 may be the D gene (5 bases each). Germline V gene sequence: CDR1 SNHLY, CDR2 FYNNEI. The CDR3 runs 14 residues. Trimming took off 0 bases at V and 3 bases at J, with 9 bases between the two ends. The CDR3 DNA is TGTGCCAGCAGTGAAGCGCAGGGAGTCTACGAGCAGTACTTC. Encoded protein: CASSEAQGVYEQYF. Based on the CDR3 plus reference TRBV2 and TRBJ2-7, the full variable domain is EPEVTQTPSHQVTQMGQEVILRCVPISNHLYFYWYRQILGQKVEFLVSFYNNEISEKSEIFDDQFSVERPDGSNFTLKIRSTKLEDSAMYFCASSEAQGVYEQYFGPGTRLTVT.

The chain is built from TRBV30 and TRBJ2-3, with D perhaps matching TRBD2 (6 bases). Germline lookup yields CDR1 GTSNPN and CDR2 SVGIG (reference sequence). The CDR3 loop spans 13 amino acids. V was shortened by 2 bases and J by 11 bases, with 17 bases between the two germline ends. This chain's CDR3 is CAWSPLGGMEQYF. The CDR3 DNA is TGTGCCTGGAGTCCCCTCGGGGGTATGGAGCAGTATTTT.

The chain joins TRBV29-1 to TRBJ2-1, with TRBD2 identical over 7 bases. Unmatched junction bases numbered 7, after V lost 5 bases and J lost 0 bases. The CDR3 contains 15 residues. Germline lookup yields CDR1 SQVTM and CDR2 ANQGSEA. Here the CDR3 DNA reads TGCAGCGTTCCCAGAGCGGGGACCTCCTACAATGAGCAGTTCTTC. It is translated as CSVPRAGTSYNEQFF.

This clone was counted a single time. V gene TRBV27 combines with J gene TRBJ2-2; D gene uncertain. The germline gives CDR1 MNHEY, CDR2 SMNVEV (reference sequence). The CDR3 totals 13 residues. Between the trimmed V and J ends, which lost 5 bases and 2 bases, there was a span of 6 bases. CDR3 in DNA: TGTGCCAGCAGTCCGACAAACACCGGGGAGCTGTTTTTT. This sequence encodes CASSPTNTGELFF.

The CDR3: CASSQDQRQFDYGYTF. CDR3 coding DNA: TGTGCCAGCAGCCAAGACCAGAGACAGTTCGACTATGGCTACACCTTC. The chain couples TRBV14 to TRBJ1-2; weak D call: TRBD1 (5 bases). Germline V gene sequence: CDR1 SGHDN, CDR2 FVKESK. Trimming stripped 0 bases from V and 3 bases from J, with 14 bases between. This CDR3 has 16 residues.